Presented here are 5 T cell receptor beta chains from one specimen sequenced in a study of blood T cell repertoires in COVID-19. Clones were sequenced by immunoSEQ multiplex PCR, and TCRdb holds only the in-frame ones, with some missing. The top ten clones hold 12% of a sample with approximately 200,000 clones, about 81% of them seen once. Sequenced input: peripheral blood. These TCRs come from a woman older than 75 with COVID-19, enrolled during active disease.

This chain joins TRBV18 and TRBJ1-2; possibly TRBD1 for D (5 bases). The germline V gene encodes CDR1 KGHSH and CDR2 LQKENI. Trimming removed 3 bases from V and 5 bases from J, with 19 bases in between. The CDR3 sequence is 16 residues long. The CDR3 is CASSPRQDTHPYGYTF. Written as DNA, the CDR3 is TGTGCCAGCTCACCTCGTCAGGACACACACCCGTATGGCTACACCTTC.

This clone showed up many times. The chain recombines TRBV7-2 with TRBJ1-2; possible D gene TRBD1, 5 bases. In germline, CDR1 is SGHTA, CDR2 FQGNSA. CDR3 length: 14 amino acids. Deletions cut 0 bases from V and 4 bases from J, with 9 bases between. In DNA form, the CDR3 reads TGTGCCAGCAGCTTAGCGGGGCTACCCTATGGCTACACCTTC. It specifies CASSLAGLPYGYTF.

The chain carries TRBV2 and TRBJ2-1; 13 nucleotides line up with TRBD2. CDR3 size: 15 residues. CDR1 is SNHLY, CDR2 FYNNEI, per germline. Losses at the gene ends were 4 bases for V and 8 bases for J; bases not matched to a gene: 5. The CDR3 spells CASSVLAGGRYEQFF. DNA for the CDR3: TGTGCCAGCAGTGTACTAGCGGGAGGGCGGTATGAGCAGTTCTTC. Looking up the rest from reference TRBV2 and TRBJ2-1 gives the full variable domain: EPEVTQTPSHQVTQMGQEVILRCVPISNHLYFYWYRQILGQKVEFLVSFYNNEISEKSEIFDDQFSVERPDGSNFTLKIRSTKLEDSAMYFCASSVLAGGRYEQFFGPGTRLTVL.

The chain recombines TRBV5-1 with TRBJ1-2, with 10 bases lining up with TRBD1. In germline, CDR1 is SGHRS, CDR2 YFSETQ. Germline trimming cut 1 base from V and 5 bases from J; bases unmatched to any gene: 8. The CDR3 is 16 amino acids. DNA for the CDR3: TGCGCCAGCAGCTTGATCTTAGGGGACAGGGGATATGGCTACACCTTC. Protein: CASSLILGDRGYGYTF.

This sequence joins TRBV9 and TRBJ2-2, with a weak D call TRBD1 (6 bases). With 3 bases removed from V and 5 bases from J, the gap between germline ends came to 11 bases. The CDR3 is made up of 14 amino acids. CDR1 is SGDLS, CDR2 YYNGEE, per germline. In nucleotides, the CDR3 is TGTGCCAGCAGCGCCGGGACATGGACCGGGGAGCTGTTTTTT. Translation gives CASSAGTWTGELFF.